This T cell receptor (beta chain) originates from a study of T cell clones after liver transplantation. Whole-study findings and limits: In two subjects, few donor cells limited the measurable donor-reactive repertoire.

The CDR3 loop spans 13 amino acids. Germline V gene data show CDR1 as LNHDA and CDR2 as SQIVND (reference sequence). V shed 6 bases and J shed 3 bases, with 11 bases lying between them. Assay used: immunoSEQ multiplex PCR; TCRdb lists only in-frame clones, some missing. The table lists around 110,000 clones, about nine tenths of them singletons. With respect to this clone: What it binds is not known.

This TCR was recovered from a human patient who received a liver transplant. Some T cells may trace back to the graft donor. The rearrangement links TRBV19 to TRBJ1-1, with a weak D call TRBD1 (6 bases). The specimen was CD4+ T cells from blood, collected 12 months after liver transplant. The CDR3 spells CASRQGTDTEAFF. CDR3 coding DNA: TGTGCCAGTAGACAGGGTACGGACACTGAAGCTTTCTTT.